The clone carrying this T cell receptor beta chain has a handful of counts. What it binds is unknown. This record comes from a study of cytomegalovirus exposure and HLA in healthy donors. Findings and limits, study-wide: Data from an earlier analysis indicated that most TCR beta V segments were productive either about 90% or about 30% of the time. A missense variant in DCLRE1C was later tied to TCR beta V- and J-gene trimming. A classifier reportedly called cytomegalovirus status with high sensitivity and specificity. Among immune exposure information, only CMV serostatus was available.

PCR primers comprised 60 Vbeta and 13 Jbeta primers. Profiling relied on immunoSEQ multiplex PCR, and the TCRdb table lists in-frame clones only, not all of them. The table records around 94,000 clones, 81% of them present only once. The CDR3 is 15 amino acids. The V and J ends lost 0 bases and 2 bases respectively, with 12 bases between them. Germline CDR1 reads SGHNT; CDR2 reads YYREEE (reference sequence). Sequences were obtained from PBMCs. This receptor was taken from a human donor in good health. The chain links TRBV5-4 to TRBJ2-7, with D perhaps TRBD1 (7 bases). The CDR3 is CASSLGAGGPYEQYF. CDR3 nucleotide sequence: TGTGCCAGCAGCTTGGGGGCAGGGGGGCCCTACGAGCAGTACTTC.